Included here is one T cell receptor (beta chain) sequence, with context. This clonotype was observed a few times. No antigen is known for it. No clone much larger than this one lies a single base away; base qualities are absent. Sequenced using an Illumina HiSeq 1500. In-frame beta chains were kept once TCRdb had trimmed the public reads at Q25 with fastp and called clones with MiXCR. Every CDR3 protein is listed once, alongside the most common genes and DNA of its rows. Counted in this sample were about 900,000 distinct CDR3 sequences; less than 40% of them appeared once. About an eighth of the sample comes from the top ten. This sample stems from a study of T cell repertoires in cytomegalovirus infection (dated by TCRdb to 2018 to 2020). Looking at the study overall: The peptide stimulations were aimed at well-studied HLA-B-restricted epitopes as well as recently identified HLA-C-restricted CMV epitopes, whose presentation resists viral immunomodulation. The HLA type of each donor mattered for the analysis, because public TCR beta signatures pointed to carriage of CMV infection along with the matching HLA type. Overall study results and their limits: Carriers of CMV infection plus the relevant HLA type were discriminated by the cumulative frequency of public TCR beta family members in the study cohort and in an independent roughly 400-donor cohort. The ex vivo response was dominated by HLA-C-restricted CMV-specific TCR beta clonotypes, and the single most frequent clonotype in two of eight donors was supplied by these HLA-C-restricted clonotypes.

From cysteine to phenylalanine, the CDR3 is 13 amino acids long. Just CDR3 DNA is preserved here, 39 bases in frame from base 1. According to the germline V gene, CDR1 reads SGHVT and CDR2 reads SQSDAQ. Deletion took 0 bases off V and 8 bases off J, with a span of 10 bases between the germline ends. The treatment or condition label, as the study defines it: in vitro stimulation with specific CMV peptide epitopes to enrich CMV-specific T cells. The TCR was taken from a human donor in good health (CMV status not recorded). Some clones in this sample may be carry-over from other donors' samples. The chain was built from TRBV7-4 and TRBJ1-2, with no D gene named confidently. Specimen: cultured CD8+ T cells from PBMCs, collected from culture after CMV antigen stimulation. The CDR3 region: CASSLAGKLGYTF. In nucleotides, the sequence is TGTGCCAGCAGCTTAGCGGGCAAGTTAGGCTACACCTTC. Supplemented by the reference TRBV7-4 and TRBJ1-2 proteins around the CDR3, the complete variable domain is GAGVSQSPRYKVAKRGRDVALRCDSISGHVTLYWYRQTLGQGSEVLTYSQSDAQRDKSGRPSGRFSAERPERSVSTLKIQRTEQGDSAVYLCASSLAGKLGYTFGSGTRLTVV.